Listed below are T cell receptor beta chains from one sample, sequenced in a study of blood T cell repertoires in COVID-19. The repertoire was sequenced with immunoSEQ multiplex PCR; TCRdb's copy has only in-frame clones and lacks some. This sample has about 120,000 clones; 87% occur once, and the top ten carry about 2%. Sequenced input: peripheral blood. The receptors were sampled from a woman between 45 and 60 years old with acute or convalescent COVID-19. CDR3s include the opening cysteine and the closing phenylalanine or tryptophan. D genes are given only for firm matches. Not every row has a clone size; where given, it reads once, few, many or a size class.

TRBD2,TRBJ2-3,TRBV4-2,few,CASSQKVAGGTDTQYF,TGTGCCAGCAGCCAAAAAGTAGCGGGGGGCACAGATACGCAGTATTTT
TRBD1,TRBJ2-5,TRBV30,NA,CAWDRGLEETQYF,TGTGCCTGGGACAGGGGGCTCGAAGAGACCCAGTACTTC
NA,TRBJ1-4,TRBV29-1,NA,CSVAGEHGGLFF,TGCAGCGTTGCGGGGGAGCACGGTGGACTGTTTTTT
TRBD1,TRBJ1-2,TRBV5-1,NA,CASSWSPGTGPRYGYTF,TGCGCCAGCAGCTGGAGCCCCGGGACAGGGCCGAGGTATGGCTACACCTTC
TRBD2,TRBJ2-7,TRBV9,NA,CASSVAGTSAYSYEQYF,TGTGCCAGCAGCGTAGCAGGGACTAGCGCTTACTCCTACGAGCAGTACTTC
TRBD2,TRBJ2-7,TRBV11-3,NA,CASSPAGTISYEQYF,TGTGCCAGCAGCCCCGCCGGGACTATCTCCTACGAGCAGTACTTC
NA,TRBJ2-2,TRBV3-1/TRBV3-2,NA,CASSQDSGELFF,TGTGCCAGCAGCCAAGACAGTGGGGAGCTGTTTTTT
NA,TRBJ1-2,TRBV18,NA,CASSPSQLSSRGYGYTF,TGTGCCAGCTCACCGAGCCAGCTATCTTCCAGGGGCTATGGCTACACCTTC
TRBD1,TRBJ1-2,TRBV2,NA,CASSPLDRAHRIYGYTF,TGTGCCAGCAGTCCCCTGGACAGGGCCCACAGGATCTATGGCTACACCTTC
NA,TRBJ1-2,TRBV5-6,NA,CASSIRNYGYTF,TGTGCCAGCAGCATCAGGAACTATGGCTACACCTTC
NA,TRBJ1-2,TRBV2,NA,CASSEALSPLGYTF,TGTGCCAGCAGTGAAGCGCTTAGTCCACTTGGCTACACCTTC
NA,TRBJ1-6,TRBV9,NA,CASSQGVSPLHF,TGTGCCAGCAGCCAAGGGGTTTCACCCCTCCACTTT
NA,TRBJ1-3,TRBV19,NA,CASSIQVYSGNTIYF,TGTGCCAGTAGCATACAGGTCTACTCTGGAAACACCATATATTTT
NA,TRBJ2-7,TRBV30,NA,CAWSVIPGAYEQYF,TGTGCCTGGAGTGTAATTCCAGGGGCCTACGAGCAGTACTTC
NA,TRBJ1-3,TRBV19,NA,CASRGAYSGNTIYF,TGTGCCAGTAGGGGGGCCTACTCTGGAAACACCATATATTTT
NA,TRBJ2-7,TRBV5-1,NA,CASSIMTHPPEQYF,TGCGCCAGCAGTATTATGACTCATCCTCCCGAGCAGTACTTC
NA,TRBJ1-3,TRBV5-4,once,CASSLAQGLRGNTIYF,TGTGCCAGCAGCTTGGCGCAGGGTCTACGTGGAAACACCATATATTTT
TRBD2,TRBJ2-1,TRBV18,NA,CASSPRLGGGEQFF,TGTGCCAGCTCACCACGACTCGGGGGGGGTGAGCAGTTCTTC
NA,TRBJ2-7,TRBV21-1,NA,CASSTQGAYEQYF,TGTGCCAGCAGCACACAGGGGGCATACGAGCAGTACTTC
NA,TRBJ1-2,TRBV7-9,NA,CASSLQGQGYTF,TGTGCCAGCAGCTTGCAGGGCCAGGGCTACACCTTC
TRBD2,TRBJ2-3,TRBV19,NA,CASRGTSSGTDTQYF,TGTGCCAGTAGGGGGACTAGCTCTGGCACAGATACGCAGTATTTT
NA,TRBJ2-6,TRBV3-1/TRBV3-2,NA,CASSQDPGRTSGANVLTF,TGTGCCAGCAGCCAAGATCCAGGGCGAACCTCTGGGGCCAACGTCCTGACTTTC
TRBD1,TRBJ1-6,TRBV6-6,NA,CASSLRDSYNSPLHF,TGTGCCAGCAGTCTCCGGGACAGCTATAATTCACCCCTCCACTTT
TRBD1,TRBJ2-5,TRBV5-1,NA,CASSQGQGMETQYF,TGCGCCAGCAGCCAGGGACAGGGGATGGAGACCCAGTACTTC
NA,TRBJ2-1,TRBV7-2,NA,CASSSPTRLGEQFF,TGTGCCAGCAGCTCTCCGACTAGACTCGGTGAGCAGTTCTTC
TRBD1,TRBJ2-5,TRBV6-2/TRBV6-3,NA,CASSYSRRTGGLETQYF,TGTGCCAGCAGTTACTCGAGAAGGACAGGGGGCCTGGAGACCCAGTACTTC
TRBD1,TRBJ1-2,TRBV7-2,NA,CASSQQPVNWDRVNGYTF,TGTGCCAGCAGCCAACAACCGGTCAACTGGGACAGGGTAAACGGCTACACCTTC
NA,TRBJ1-1,TRBV27,NA,CASSLGGNPNTEAFF,TGTGCCAGCAGTTTAGGAGGGAACCCGAACACTGAAGCTTTCTTT
TRBD2,TRBJ2-7,TRBV10-3,NA,CAISELQTSVYEQYF,TGTGCCATCAGTGAGTTGCAGACTAGCGTTTACGAGCAGTACTTC
TRBD2,TRBJ2-5,TRBV13,NA,CASSLMGTSPQETQYF,TGTGCCAGCAGCTTAATGGGGACTAGCCCCCAAGAGACCCAGTACTTC
TRBD2,TRBJ2-1,TRBV7-2,NA,CASSLARGLAGGRNEQFF,TGTGCCAGCAGCTTAGCTCGTGGACTAGCGGGAGGGAGGAATGAGCAGTTCTTC
NA,TRBJ1-1,TRBV19,NA,CASSIKGVTEAFF,TGTGCCAGTAGTATCAAGGGAGTCACTGAAGCTTTCTTT
TRBD2,TRBJ2-2,TRBV2,NA,CASREGGHGGELFF,TGTGCCAGCCGGGAGGGGGGGCATGGCGGGGAGCTGTTTTTT